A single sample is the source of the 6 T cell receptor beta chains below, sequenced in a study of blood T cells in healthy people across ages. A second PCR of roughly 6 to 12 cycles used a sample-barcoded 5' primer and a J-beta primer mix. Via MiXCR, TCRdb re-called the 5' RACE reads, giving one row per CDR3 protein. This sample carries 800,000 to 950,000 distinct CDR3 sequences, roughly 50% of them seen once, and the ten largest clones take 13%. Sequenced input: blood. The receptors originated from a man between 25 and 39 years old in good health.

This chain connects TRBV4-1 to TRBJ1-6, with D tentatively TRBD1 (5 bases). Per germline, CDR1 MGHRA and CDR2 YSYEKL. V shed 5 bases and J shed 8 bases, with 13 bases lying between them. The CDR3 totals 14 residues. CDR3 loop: CASSKGTVDSPLHF. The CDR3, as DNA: TGCGCCAGCAGCAAAGGGACGGTCGATTCACCCCTCCACTTT.

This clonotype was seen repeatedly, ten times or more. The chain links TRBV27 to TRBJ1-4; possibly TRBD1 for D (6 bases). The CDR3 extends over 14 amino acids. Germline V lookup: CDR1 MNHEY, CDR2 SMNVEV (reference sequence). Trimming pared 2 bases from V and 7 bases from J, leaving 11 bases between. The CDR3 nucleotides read TGTGCCAGCAGTTTAAGGGGGTTGGGTGAAAAACTGTTTTTT. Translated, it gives CASSLRGLGEKLFF.

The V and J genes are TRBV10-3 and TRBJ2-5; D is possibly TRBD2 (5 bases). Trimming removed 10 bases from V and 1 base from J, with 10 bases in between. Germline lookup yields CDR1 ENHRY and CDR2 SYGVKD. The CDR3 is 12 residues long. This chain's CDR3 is CATRERQETQYF. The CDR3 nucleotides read TGTGCCACCCGGGAACGCCAAGAGACCCAGTACTTC.

The CDR3 spells CASSLGLAGEGDTQYF. For the CDR3, the DNA is TGTGCCAGCAGCCTAGGACTAGCGGGGGAGGGAGATACGCAGTATTTT. V and J are TRBV11-2 and TRBJ2-3; 13 bases are a match to TRBD2. Looked up from germline, CDR1 is SGHAT and CDR2 is FQNNGV. The J segment lost 5 bases and the V segment lost 5 bases, leaving 7 bases of the junction unmatched. The CDR3 length is 16 residues.

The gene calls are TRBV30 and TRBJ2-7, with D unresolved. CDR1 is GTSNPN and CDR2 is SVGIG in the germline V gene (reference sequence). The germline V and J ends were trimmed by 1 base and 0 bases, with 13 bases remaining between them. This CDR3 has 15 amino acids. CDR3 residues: CAWSARLPSSYEQYF. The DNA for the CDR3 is TGTGCCTGGAGTGCACGGCTTCCAAGCTCCTACGAGCAGTACTTC.

CDR3 DNA: TGCGCCAGCAGCGAAGACAGTGGGGAGCTGTTTTTT. Translated, it gives CASSEDSGELFF. The gene calls are TRBV5-1 and TRBJ2-2, with D possibly matching TRBD1 (5 bases). V was pared by 4 bases and J by 8 bases, with 9 bases between. The germline V gene has CDR1 SGHRS and CDR2 YFSETQ. This CDR3 has 12 residues.